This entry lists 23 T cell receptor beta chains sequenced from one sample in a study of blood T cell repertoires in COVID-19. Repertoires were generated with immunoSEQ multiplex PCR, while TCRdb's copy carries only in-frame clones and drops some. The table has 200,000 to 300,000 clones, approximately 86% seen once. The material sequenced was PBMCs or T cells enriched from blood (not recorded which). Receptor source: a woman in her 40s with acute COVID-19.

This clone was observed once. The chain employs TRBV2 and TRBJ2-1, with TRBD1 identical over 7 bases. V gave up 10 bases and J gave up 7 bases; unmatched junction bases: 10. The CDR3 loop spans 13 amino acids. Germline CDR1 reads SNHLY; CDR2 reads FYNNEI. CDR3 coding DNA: TGTGCCAACAGACAGGGTCTCGGTAATGAGCAGTTCTTC. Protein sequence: CANRQGLGNEQFF.

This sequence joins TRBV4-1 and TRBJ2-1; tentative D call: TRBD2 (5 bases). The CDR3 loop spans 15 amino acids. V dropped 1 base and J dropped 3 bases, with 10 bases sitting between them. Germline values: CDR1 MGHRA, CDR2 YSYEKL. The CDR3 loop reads CASSQGRAFYNEQFF. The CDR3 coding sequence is TGCGCCAGCAGCCAAGGGCGGGCGTTCTACAATGAGCAGTTCTTC.

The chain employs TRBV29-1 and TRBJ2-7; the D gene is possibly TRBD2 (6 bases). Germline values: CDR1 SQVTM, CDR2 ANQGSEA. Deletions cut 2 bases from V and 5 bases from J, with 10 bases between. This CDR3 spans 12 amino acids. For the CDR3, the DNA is TGCAGCGTTGAATACGGGAGCAACGAGCAGTACTTC. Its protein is CSVEYGSNEQYF.

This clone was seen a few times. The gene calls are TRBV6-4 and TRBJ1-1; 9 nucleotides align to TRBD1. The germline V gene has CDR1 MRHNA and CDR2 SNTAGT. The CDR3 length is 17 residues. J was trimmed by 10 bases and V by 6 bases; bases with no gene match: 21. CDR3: CASRGTGTLLEVRGAFF. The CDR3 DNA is TGTGCCAGCAGAGGGACAGGGACTCTCCTGGAGGTTAGGGGAGCTTTCTTT.

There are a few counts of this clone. CDR3 in DNA: TGTGCCAGCAGCTTCCGACTAGCGGGAGAAGGCGAGCAGTACTTC. It yields the protein CASSFRLAGEGEQYF. The chain uses TRBV7-9 and TRBJ2-7; TRBD2 aligns across 12 bases. V lost 3 bases to trimming and J lost 6 bases; unmatched junction nucleotides: 6. The CDR3 runs 15 residues. The V gene's germline CDR1 is SEHNR and CDR2 FQNEAQ (reference sequence).

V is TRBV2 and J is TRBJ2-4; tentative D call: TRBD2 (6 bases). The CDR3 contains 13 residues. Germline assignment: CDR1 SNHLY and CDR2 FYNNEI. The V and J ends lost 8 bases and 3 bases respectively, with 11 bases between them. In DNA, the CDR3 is TGTGCCAGCTTGGGAGGTAGCAAAAACATTCAGTACTTC. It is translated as CASLGGSKNIQYF.

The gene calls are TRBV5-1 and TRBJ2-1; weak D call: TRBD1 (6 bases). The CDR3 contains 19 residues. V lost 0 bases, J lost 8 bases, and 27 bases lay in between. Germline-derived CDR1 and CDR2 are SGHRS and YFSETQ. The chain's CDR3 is CASSLETFTREQGSDEQFF. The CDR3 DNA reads TGCGCCAGCAGCTTGGAGACCTTCACTCGAGAACAGGGTTCGGATGAGCAGTTCTTC.

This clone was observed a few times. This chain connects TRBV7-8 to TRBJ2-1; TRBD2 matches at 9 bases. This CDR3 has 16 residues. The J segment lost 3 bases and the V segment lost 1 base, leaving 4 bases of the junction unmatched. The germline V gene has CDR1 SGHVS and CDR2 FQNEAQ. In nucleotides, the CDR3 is TGTGCCAGCAGCTTAGGGGCGGGAGGGGGCTACAATGAGCAGTTCTTC. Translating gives CASSLGAGGGYNEQFF.

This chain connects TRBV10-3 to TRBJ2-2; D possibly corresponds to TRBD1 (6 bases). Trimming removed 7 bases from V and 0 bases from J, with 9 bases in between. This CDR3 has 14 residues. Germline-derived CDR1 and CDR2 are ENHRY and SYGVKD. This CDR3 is CAITGQSNTGELFF. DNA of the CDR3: TGTGCCATCACCGGACAGTCGAACACCGGGGAGCTGTTTTTT.

The CDR3 sequence is CASSYQWDRGAKNIQYF. The DNA for the CDR3 is TGTGCCAGCAGCTATCAATGGGACAGGGGAGCCAAAAACATTCAGTACTTC. The chain employs TRBV4-2 and TRBJ2-4; 10 bases are shared with TRBD1. After removal of 5 bases from V and 0 bases from J, the junction contained 7 bases not matched to a gene. CDR1 LGHNA and CDR2 YNFKEQ come from the germline V gene. The CDR3 is 17 amino acids.

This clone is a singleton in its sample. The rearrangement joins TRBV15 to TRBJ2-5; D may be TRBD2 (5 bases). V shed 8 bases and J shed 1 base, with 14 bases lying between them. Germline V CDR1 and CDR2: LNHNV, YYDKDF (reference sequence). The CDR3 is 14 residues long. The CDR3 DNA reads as TGTGCCACCGGAATACTAGGCGTCCAAGAGACCCAGTACTTC. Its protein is CATGILGVQETQYF.

The CDR3, as DNA: TGCGCCAGCAGTCAACGGGTACGGGGGGCCTCTGGGGCCAACGTCCTGACTTTC. It is translated as CASSQRVRGASGANVLTF. The chain employs TRBV23-1 and TRBJ2-6; D is perhaps TRBD2 (7 bases). TRBV23-1 is reported as an ORF; its role is uncertain. V lost 2 bases and J 0 bases, leaving 14 bases between the germline ends. The CDR3 spans 18 residues.

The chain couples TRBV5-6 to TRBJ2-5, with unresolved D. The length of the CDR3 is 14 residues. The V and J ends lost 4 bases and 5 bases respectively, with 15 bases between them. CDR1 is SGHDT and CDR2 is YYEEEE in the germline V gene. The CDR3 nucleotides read TGTGCCAGCAGCATAATGGCGGCGAGGGAGACCCAGTACTTC. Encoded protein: CASSIMAARETQYF. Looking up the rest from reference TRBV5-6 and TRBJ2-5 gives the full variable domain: DAGVTQSPTHLIKTRGQQVTLRCSPKSGHDTVSWYQQALGQGPQFIFQYYEEEERQRGNFPDRFSGHQFPNYSSELNVNALLLGDSALYLCASSIMAARETQYFGPGTRLLVL.

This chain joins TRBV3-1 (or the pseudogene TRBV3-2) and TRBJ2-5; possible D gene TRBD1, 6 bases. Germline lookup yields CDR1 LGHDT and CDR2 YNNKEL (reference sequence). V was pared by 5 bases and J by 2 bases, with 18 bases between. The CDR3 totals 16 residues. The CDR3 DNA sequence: TGTGCCAGCAGCTTCCGACCGGGACAAGGACAAGAGACCCAGTACTTC. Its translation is CASSFRPGQGQETQYF.

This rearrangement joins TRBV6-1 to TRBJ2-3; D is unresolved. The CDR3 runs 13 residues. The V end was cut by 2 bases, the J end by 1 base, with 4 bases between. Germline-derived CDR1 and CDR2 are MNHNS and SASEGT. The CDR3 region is CASSEQGTDTQYF. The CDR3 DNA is TGTGCCAGCAGTGAACAGGGCACAGATACGCAGTATTTT.

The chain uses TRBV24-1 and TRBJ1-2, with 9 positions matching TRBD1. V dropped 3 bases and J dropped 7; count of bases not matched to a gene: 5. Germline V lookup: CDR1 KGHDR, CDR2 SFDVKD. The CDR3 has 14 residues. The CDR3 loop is CATSDPDRGGGYTF. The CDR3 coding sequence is TGTGCCACCAGTGATCCGGACAGGGGAGGTGGCTACACCTTC.

This chain's CDR3 is CASSEARRVTNYGYTF. DNA for the CDR3: TGTGCCAGCAGTGAAGCCCGCAGGGTGACTAACTATGGCTACACCTTC. The rearrangement uses TRBV6-1 and TRBJ1-2; possibly TRBD1 for D (5 bases). The CDR3 runs 16 residues. Germline V gene sequence: CDR1 MNHNS, CDR2 SASEGT. The V end lost 0 bases, the J end lost 0 bases, and 11 bases lay between the germline ends.

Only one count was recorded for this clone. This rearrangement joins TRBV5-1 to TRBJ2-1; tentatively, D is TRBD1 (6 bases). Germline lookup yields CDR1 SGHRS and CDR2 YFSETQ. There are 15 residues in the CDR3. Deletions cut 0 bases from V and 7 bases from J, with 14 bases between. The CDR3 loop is CASSLVGTNVNEQFF. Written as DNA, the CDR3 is TGCGCCAGCAGCTTGGTGGGGACAAACGTAAATGAGCAGTTCTTC.

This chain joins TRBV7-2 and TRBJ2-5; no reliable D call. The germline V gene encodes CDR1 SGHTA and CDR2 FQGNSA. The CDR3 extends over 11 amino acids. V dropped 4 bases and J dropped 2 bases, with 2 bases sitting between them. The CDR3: CASSSQETQYF. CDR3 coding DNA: TGTGCCAGCAGCTCACAAGAGACCCAGTACTTC.

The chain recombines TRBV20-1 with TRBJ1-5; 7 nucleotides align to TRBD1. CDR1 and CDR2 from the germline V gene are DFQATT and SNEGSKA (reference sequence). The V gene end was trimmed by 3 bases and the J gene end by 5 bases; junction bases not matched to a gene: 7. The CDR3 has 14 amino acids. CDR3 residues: CSASETGSDQPQHF. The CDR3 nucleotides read TGCAGTGCTAGTGAGACAGGGAGTGATCAGCCCCAGCATTTT.

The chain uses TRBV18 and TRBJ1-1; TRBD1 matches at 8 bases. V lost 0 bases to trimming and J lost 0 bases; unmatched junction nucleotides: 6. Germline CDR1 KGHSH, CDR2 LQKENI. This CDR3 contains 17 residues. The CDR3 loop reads CASSPPGGQGVNTEAFF. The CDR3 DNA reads TGTGCCAGCTCACCACCGGGTGGACAGGGAGTGAACACTGAAGCTTTCTTT.

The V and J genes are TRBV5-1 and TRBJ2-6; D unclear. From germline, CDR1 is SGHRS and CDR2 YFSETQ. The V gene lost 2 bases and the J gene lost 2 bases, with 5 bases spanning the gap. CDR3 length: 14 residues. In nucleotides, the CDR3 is TGCGCCAGCAGCTTCCGGGCTGGGGCCAACGTCCTGACTTTC. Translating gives CASSFRAGANVLTF.

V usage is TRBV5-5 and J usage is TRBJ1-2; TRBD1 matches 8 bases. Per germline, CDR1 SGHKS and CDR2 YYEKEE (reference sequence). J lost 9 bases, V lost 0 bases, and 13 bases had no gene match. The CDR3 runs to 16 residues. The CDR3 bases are TGTGCCAGCAGCTTGGGTTCAACAGGGGGACCTAAAAGCTACACCTTC. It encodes CASSLGSTGGPKSYTF.